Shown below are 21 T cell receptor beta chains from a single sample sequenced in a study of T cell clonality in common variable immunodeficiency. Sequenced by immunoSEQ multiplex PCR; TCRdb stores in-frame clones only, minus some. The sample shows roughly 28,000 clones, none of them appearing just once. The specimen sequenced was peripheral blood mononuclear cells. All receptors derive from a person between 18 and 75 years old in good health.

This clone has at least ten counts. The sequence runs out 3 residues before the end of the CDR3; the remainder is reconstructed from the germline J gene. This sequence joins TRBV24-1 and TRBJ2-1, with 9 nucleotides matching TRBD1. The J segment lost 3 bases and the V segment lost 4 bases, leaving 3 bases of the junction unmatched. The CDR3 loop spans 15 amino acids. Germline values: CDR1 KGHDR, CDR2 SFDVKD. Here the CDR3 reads CATSDGGQGYNEQFF. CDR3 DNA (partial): TGTGCCACCAGTGACGGGGGACAGGGCTACAATGAG.

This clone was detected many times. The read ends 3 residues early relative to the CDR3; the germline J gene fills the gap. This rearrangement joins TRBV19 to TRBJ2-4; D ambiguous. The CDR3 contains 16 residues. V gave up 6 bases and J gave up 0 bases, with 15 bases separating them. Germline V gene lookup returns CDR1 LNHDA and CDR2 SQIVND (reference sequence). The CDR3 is CASRSQFDLAKNIQYF. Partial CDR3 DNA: TGTGCCAGTAGATCACAGTTCGATCTAGCCAAAAACATT.

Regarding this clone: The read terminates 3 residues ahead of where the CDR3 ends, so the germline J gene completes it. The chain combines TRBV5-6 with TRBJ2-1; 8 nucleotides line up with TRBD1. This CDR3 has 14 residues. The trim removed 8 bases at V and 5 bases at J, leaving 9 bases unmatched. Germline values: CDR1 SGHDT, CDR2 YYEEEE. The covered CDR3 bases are TGTGCCAGACAAGACAGGGGATCAAACAATGAG. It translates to CARQDRGSNNE. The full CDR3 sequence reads CARQDRGSNNEQFF. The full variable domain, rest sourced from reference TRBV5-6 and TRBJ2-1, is DAGVTQSPTHLIKTRGQQVTLRCSPKSGHDTVSWYQQALGQGPQFIFQYYEEEERQRGNFPDRFSGHQFPNYSSELNVNALLLGDSALYLCARQDRGSNNEQFFGPGTRLTVL.

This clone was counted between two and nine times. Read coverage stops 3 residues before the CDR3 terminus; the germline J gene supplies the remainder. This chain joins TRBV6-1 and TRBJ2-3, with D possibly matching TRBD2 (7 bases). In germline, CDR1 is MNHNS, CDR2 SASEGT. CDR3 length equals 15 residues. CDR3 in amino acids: CASSEQGTGRETQYF. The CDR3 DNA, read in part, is TGTGCCAGCAGTGAACAGGGGACCGGGCGGGAGACG.

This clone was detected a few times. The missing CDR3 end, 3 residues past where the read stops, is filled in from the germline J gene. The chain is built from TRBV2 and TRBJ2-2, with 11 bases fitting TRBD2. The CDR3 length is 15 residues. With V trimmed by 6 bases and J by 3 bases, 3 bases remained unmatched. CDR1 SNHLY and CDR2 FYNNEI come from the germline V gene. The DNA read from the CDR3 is TGTGCCAGCAGGGGACTAGCGGAGGACACCGGGGAG. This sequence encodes CASRGLAEDTGE. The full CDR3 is CASRGLAEDTGELFF.

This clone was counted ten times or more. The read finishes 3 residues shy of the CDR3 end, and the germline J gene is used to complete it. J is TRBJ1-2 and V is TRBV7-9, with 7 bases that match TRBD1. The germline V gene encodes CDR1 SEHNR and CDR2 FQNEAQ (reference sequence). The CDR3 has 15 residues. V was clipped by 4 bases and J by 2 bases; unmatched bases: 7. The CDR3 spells CASSSSKQGNYGYTF. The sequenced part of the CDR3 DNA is TGTGCCAGCAGCTCCAGCAAACAGGGGAACTATGGC.

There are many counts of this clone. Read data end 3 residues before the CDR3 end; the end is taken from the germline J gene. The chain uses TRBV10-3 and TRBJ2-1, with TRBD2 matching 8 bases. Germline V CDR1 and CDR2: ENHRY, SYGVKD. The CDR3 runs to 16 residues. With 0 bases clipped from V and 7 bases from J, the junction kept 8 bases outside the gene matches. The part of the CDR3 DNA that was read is TGTGCCATCAGTGAGTCGATGGCGGGGGGTCATAATGAG. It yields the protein CAISESMAGGHNE. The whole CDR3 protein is CAISESMAGGHNEQFF.

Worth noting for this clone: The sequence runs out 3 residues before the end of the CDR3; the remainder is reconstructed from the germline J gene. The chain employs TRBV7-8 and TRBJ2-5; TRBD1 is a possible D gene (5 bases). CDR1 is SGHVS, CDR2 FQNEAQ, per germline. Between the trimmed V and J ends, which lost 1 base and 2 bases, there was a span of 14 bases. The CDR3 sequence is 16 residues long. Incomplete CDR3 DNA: TGTGCCAGCAGCTTAGTGGGGCTTCCGATTCAAGAGACC. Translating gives CASSLVGLPIQET. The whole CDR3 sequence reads CASSLVGLPIQETQYF. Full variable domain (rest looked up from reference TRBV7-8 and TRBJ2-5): GAGVSQSPRYKVAKRGQDVALRCDPISGHVSLFWYQQALGQGPEFLTYFQNEAQLDKSGLPSDRFFAERPEGSVSTLKIQRTQQEDSAVYLCASSLVGLPIQETQYFGPGTRLLVL.

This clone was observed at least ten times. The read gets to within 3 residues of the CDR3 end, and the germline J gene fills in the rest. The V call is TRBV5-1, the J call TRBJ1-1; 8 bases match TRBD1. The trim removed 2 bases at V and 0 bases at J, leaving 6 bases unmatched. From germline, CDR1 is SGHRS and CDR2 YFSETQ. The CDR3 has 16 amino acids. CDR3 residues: CASSFKQGVMNTEAFF. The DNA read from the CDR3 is TGCGCCAGCAGCTTCAAACAGGGGGTCATGAACACTGAA.

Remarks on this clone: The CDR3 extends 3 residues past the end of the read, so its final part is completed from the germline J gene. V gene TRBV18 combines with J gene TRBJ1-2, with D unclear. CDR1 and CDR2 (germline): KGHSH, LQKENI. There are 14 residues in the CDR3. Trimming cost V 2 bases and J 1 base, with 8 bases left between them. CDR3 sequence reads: CASSPEGLNYGYTF. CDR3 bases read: TGTGCCAGCTCACCAGAGGGCCTTAACTATGGC. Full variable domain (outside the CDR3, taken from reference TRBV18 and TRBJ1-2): NAGVMQNPRHLVRRRGQEARLRCSPMKGHSHVYWYRQLPEEGLKFMVYLQKENIIDESGMPKERFSAEFPKEGPSILRIQQVVRGDSAAYFCASSPEGLNYGYTFGSGTRLTVV.

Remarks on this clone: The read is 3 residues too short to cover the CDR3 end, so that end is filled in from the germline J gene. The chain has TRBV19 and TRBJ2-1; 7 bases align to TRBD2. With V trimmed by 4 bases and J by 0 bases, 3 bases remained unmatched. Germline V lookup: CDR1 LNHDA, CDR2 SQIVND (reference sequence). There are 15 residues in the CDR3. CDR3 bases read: TGTGCCAGTAGTAAGTCGGGGGGCTCCTACAATGAG. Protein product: CASSKSGGSYNE. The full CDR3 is CASSKSGGSYNEQFF.

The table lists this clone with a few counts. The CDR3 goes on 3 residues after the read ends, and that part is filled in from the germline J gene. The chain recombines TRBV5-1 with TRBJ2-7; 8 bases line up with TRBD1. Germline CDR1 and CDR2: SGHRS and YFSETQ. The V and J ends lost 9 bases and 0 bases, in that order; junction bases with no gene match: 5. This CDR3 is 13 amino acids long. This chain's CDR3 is CANTGTGSYEQYF. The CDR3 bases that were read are TGCGCCAATACTGGGACAGGCTCCTACGAG.

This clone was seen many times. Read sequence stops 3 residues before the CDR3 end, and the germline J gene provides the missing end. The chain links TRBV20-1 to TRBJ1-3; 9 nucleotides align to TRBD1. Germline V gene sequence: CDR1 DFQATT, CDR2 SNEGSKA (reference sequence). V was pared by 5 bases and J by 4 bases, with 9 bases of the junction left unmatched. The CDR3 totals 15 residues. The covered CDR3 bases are TGCAGTGCTCCGGGACAGGGCTACAGGGGAAACACC. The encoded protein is CSAPGQGYRGNT. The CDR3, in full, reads CSAPGQGYRGNTIYF.

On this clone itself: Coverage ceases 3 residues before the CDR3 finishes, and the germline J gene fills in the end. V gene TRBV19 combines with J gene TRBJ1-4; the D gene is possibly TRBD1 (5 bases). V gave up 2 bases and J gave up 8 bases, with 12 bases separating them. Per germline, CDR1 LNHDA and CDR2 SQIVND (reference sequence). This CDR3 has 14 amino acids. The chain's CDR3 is CASSIRQTREKLFF. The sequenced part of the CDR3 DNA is TGTGCCAGTAGTATACGACAGACAAGAGAAAAA.

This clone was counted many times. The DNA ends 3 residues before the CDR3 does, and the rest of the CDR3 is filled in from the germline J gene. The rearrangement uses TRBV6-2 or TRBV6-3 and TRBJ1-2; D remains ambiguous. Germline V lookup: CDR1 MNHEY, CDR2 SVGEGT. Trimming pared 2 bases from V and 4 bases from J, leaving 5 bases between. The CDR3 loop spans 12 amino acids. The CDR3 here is CASSYAGYGYTF. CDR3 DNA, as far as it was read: TGTGCCAGCAGTTACGCCGGCTATGGC.

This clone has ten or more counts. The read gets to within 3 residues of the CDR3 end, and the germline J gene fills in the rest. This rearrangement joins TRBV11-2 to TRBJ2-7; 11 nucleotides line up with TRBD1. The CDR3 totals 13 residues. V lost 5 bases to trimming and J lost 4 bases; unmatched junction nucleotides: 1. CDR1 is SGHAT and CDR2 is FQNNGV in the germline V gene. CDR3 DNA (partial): TGTGCCAGCAGCCGGGACAGGGGGTACGAG. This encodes CASSRDRGYE. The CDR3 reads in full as CASSRDRGYEQYF. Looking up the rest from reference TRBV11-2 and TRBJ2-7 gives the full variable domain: EAGVAQSPRYKIIEKRQSVAFWCNPISGHATLYWYQQILGQGPKLLIQFQNNGVVDDSQLPKDRFSAERLKGVDSTLKIQPAKLEDSAVYLCASSRDRGYEQYFGPGTRLTVT.

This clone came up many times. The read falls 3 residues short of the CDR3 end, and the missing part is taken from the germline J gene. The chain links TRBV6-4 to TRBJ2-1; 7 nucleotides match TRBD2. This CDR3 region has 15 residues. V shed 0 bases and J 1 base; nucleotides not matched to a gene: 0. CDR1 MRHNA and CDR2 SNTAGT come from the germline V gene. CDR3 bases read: TGTGCCAGCAGTGACTCAGCGGGGTCCTACAATGAG. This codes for CASSDSAGSYNE. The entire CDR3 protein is CASSDSAGSYNEQFF.

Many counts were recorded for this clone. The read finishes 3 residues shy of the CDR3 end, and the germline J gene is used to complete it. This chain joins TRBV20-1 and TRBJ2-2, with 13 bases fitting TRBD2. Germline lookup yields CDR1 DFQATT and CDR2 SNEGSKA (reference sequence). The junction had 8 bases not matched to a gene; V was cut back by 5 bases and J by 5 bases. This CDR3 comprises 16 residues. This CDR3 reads CSARTKTSGGTGELFF. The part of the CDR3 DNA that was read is TGCAGTGCTCGTACAAAGACTAGCGGGGGGACCGGGGAG.

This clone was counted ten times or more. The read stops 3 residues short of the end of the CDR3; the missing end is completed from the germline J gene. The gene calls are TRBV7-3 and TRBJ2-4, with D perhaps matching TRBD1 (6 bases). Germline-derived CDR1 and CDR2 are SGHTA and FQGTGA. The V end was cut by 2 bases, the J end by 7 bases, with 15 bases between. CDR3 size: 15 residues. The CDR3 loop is CASSLLGHKTNIQYF. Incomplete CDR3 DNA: TGTGCCAGCAGCTTACTGGGACACAAAACGAACATT.

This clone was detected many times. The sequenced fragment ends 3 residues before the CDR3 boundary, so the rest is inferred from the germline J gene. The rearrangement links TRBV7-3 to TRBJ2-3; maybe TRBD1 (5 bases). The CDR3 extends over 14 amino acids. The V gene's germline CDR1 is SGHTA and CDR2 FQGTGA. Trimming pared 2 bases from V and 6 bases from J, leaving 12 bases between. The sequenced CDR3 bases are TGTGCCAGCAGCTTATCCTCCGCAGGGGATACG. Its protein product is CASSLSSAGDT. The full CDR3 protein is CASSLSSAGDTQYF.

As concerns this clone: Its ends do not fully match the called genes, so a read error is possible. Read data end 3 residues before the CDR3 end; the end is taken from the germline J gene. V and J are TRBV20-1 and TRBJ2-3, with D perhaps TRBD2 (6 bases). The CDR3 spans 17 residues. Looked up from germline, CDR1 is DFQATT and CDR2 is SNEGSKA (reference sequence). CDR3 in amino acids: CSASAGGREEFSETQYF. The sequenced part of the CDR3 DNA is TGCAGTGCTAGTGCCGGGGGAAGGGAAGAATTCTCAGAGACG.